Included here is one TCR beta chain sequence, with context. V was clipped by 3 bases and J by 7 bases, with 13 bases between them. This CDR3 contains 13 residues. Looked up from germline, CDR1 is SGHVS and CDR2 is FNYEAQ. TCRdb's table, derived via immunoSEQ multiplex PCR, lists solely in-frame clones and lacks some. This table has 1.5 million to 2.5 million clones, around 96% appearing once. These data belong to a study of shared clonotypes between healthy human individuals. CD45RO-negative, CCR7-positively selected cells formed the naive CD8 fraction, excluding terminally differentiated effector memory CD45RA+ cells.

This sequence was found in a man younger than 35 in good health. The sample comprised naive CD8+ T cells sorted from blood. This chain links TRBV7-6 with TRBJ2-7; tentatively, D is TRBD1 (6 bases). The CDR3 nucleotides are TGTGCCAGCAGCTTGGACAGCTGGGGTGAGCAGTACTTC. Encoded protein: CASSLDSWGEQYF.